The rows below give T cell receptor beta chains drawn from one sample of a study of T cells in Graves' hyperthyroidism and ophthalmopathy. MiXCR, run by TCRdb on the multiplex PCR reads, gives a single entry per CDR3 protein. Of 500,000 to 650,000 distinct CDR3 sequences listed, 46% are singletons. The specimen sequenced was peripheral blood or thyroid tissue (not recorded which). The receptors were sampled from an adult woman with Graves' disease, either hyperthyroidism or ophthalmopathy (not recorded which). Each CDR3 is given with its conserved first and last residue. D genes are given only for firm matches.

TRBV7-3,TRBJ1-1,.,CASSPGMNTEAFF
TRBV19,TRBJ2-1,TRBD2,CASTPGLAGNEQFF
TRBV10-3,TRBJ1-2,.,CAISEGRYDYTF
TRBV28,TRBJ1-2,.,CASSLSGAGYTF
TRBV7-8,TRBJ2-7,.,CASRQREQGEQYF
TRBV5-1,TRBJ2-6,.,CASSVSASGANVLTF
TRBV29-1,TRBJ1-4,.,CSSTGTGNEKLFF
TRBV7-2,TRBJ2-5,.,CASSLAAGNQPQYF
TRBV9,TRBJ2-7,TRBD2,CASSPWEREAYEQYF
TRBV10-3,TRBJ1-3,.,CAIGDDSQSGNTIYF
TRBV9,TRBJ1-4,.,CASSAMLQATNEKLFF
TRBV3-1,TRBJ2-7,.,CASSQGFSLLEQYF
TRBV4-1,TRBJ1-3,.,CASSQGLVLNPSGNTIYF
TRBV14,TRBJ2-7,TRBD2,CASSLGIAGGRYEQYF
TRBV7-9,TRBJ2-7,.,CASSLDQYF
TRBV29-1,TRBJ1-2,TRBD1,CSVVTGGGYGYTF
TRBV4-1,TRBJ1-4,.,CASSQHWATNEKLFF
TRBV7-9,TRBJ2-7,.,CASSPSQGWNEQYF
TRBV6-1,TRBJ2-7,.,CASRDASGKPDEQYF
TRBV7-3,TRBJ1-2,.,CASTASTGAYGYTF
TRBV6-6,TRBJ1-1,.,CASSFSRDTEAFF
TRBV15,TRBJ2-5,.,CATSVPGEGETQYF
TRBV12-3/TRBV12-4,TRBJ2-7,.,CASSHRLVSYEQYF
TRBV25-1,TRBJ2-7,TRBD1,CASSRQGGFYEQYF
TRBV5-1,TRBJ2-5,.,CASSLSRGAADKTQNF
TRBV2,TRBJ2-7,TRBD2,CASTLAGGPQSAYEQYF
TRBV11-2,TRBJ1-4,.,CASSLGLAGWGEKLFF
TRBV19,TRBJ2-5,.,CASGEQGRETQYF
TRBV20-1,TRBJ1-6,TRBD1,CSAGTGGAVNSPLHF
TRBV9,TRBJ1-1,TRBD1,CASSIQGQGATTEAFF
TRBV2,TRBJ1-6,TRBD1,CASRDRVHF
TRBV29-1,TRBJ2-7,.,CSVKGGNGYYEQYF
TRBV6-5,TRBJ2-3,.,CASRLSPPADTQYF
TRBV20-1,TRBJ2-5,TRBD1,CSAREARGQPQYF
TRBV20-1,TRBJ1-4,.,CSARDEGRVGEKLFF
TRBV20-1,TRBJ2-3,.,CSARRQDSTDTQYF
TRBV7-9,TRBJ1-1,TRBD1,CASSVINDRGQTEAFF
TRBV10-3,TRBJ1-3,.,CASSEWLGAGPGNTIYF
TRBV7-2,TRBJ1-2,TRBD1,CASSLAGQPNYGYTF
TRBV7-9,TRBJ2-3,.,CASSRDLDTQYF
TRBV20-1,TRBJ2-7,TRBD2,CSARVPGLAVYEQYF
TRBV2,TRBJ2-5,.,CASSEDGTGTTGETQYF
TRBV29-1,TRBJ2-7,.,CSVCGGGAQEQYF
TRBV19,TRBJ2-7,.,CASSSAPRGYEQYF
TRBV7-2,TRBJ1-6,TRBD1,CASSHRGSHSPLHF
TRBV15,TRBJ2-2,TRBD1,CAIRNGQGDTGELFF
TRBV7-2,TRBJ2-2,.,CASSLSASGELFF
TRBV28,TRBJ1-4,.,CASSPQGNEKLFF
TRBV7-2,TRBJ2-3,TRBD2,CASSNPGYLAGERYF
TRBV20-1,TRBJ1-2,TRBD1,CSAHRGQGYTF
TRBV6-6,TRBJ2-7,TRBD1,CASSPHDRGSWEQYF
TRBV7-9,TRBJ1-5,TRBD1,CASSLTTGSQPQHF
TRBV20-1,TRBJ1-4,TRBD1,CSARQDRGYEKLFF
TRBV14,TRBJ2-7,TRBD1,CASSQEVGTGYYEQYF
TRBV2,TRBJ1-6,TRBD1,CASSSDRVSPLHF